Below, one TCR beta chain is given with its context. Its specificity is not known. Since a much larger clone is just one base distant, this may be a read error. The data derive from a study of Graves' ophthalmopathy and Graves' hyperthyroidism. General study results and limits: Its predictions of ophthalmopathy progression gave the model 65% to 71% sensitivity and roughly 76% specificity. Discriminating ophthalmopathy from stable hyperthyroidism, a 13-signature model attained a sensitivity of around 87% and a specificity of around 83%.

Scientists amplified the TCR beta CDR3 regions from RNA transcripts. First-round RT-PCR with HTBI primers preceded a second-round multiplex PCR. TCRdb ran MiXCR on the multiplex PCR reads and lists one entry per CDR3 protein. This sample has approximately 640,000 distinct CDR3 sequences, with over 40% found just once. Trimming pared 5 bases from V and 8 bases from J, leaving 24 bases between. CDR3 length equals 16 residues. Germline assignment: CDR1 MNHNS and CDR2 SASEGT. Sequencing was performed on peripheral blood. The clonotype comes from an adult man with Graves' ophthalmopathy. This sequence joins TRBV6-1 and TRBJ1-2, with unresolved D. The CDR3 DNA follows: TGTGCCAGCAGTTCCTGGCAGTCATTTCGTTCGTACGGCTACACCTTC. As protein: CASSSWQSFRSYGYTF.